This TCR beta chain was observed in a study of CD8 T cells in ankylosing spondylitis. Study findings and constraints: Past studies reported some motif variants in reactive arthritis synovial fluid and blood. Blood of patients with ankylosing spondylitis appeared to be characterized by a TCR beta motif of several highly homologous variants. Significantly higher representation of disease-linked clones was reported for matched ankylosing spondylitis synovial fluid.

This clonotype was detected once. The antigen remains unidentified. The junction shows a germline mismatch at one end, possibly a read error. The length of the CDR3 is 17 residues. Germline V gene sequence: CDR1 DFQATT, CDR2 SNEGSKA (reference sequence). TCRdb re-derived calls from the 5' RACE reads in MiXCR, one entry per CDR3 protein. The top ten clones hold about 6.8% of a sample with 200,000 to 250,000 distinct CDR3 sequences, around 10% of them seen once. The sample taken for sequencing was blood, either unsorted or a sorted T cell fraction (not recorded which). The sequence derives from a male donor with ankylosing spondylitis or in good health (not recorded which). This rearrangement joins TRBV20-1 to TRBJ2-3; D is perhaps TRBD1 or TRBD2 (6 bases each). In DNA form, the CDR3 reads TGCTGTGCTGCCTCCCGAGGGGGGAGGCCCAGCACAGATACGCAGTATTTT. Amino acid sequence: CCAASRGGRPSTDTQYF.